This T cell receptor beta chain was identified during a study of blood T cell repertoires in COVID-19. Methods used by the authors: Amplifying reference gene primers gave estimates of nucleated cell counts. Sequencing used immunoSEQ multiplex PCR; TCRdb keeps in-frame clones, though not all of them. That table supplies the V and J calls and clone size; D and trimming were determined from the DNA. There are over 150,000 clones in the sample; roughly 87% occur only once, and 6% to 7.5% lies in the top ten. This CDR3 region has 15 residues. Germline CDR1 and CDR2: MDHEN and SYDVKM. With 7 bases removed from V and 9 bases from J, the gap between germline ends came to 19 bases. There are a few counts of this clone.

The specimen was PBMCs or T cells enriched from blood (not recorded which). The origin of this receptor is a woman aged 45-65 years who had recovered from COVID-19. The chain links TRBV28 to TRBJ1-6, with a weak D call TRBD1 (5 bases). Here the CDR3 reads CASIATGLTSSPLHF. Written as DNA, the CDR3 is TGTGCCAGCATCGCGACGGGACTAACCAGTTCACCCCTCCACTTT.